The clone carrying this T cell receptor beta chain is deemed medium-sized. TCRdb itself ran the reads through MiXCR, one entry per CDR3 protein. The sample has 9,000 or so distinct CDR3 sequences; roughly 26% are singletons. These data belong to a study of liver allograft versus peripheral blood T cells. At the level of the study: Transplanted livers and recipients' peripheral blood had their T cell receptor repertoires compared.

Trimming removed 4 bases from V and 4 bases from J; junction bases left unmatched: 22. Germline values: CDR1 SQVTM, CDR2 ANQGSEA. The CDR3 is 19 amino acids. The sequence came from a human patient who had a liver transplant. Part of the T cell pool may stem from the graft donor. The rearrangement uses TRBV29-1 and TRBJ1-1, with TRBD1 matching 9 bases. In DNA form, the CDR3 reads TGCAGCGTTGTTTTCTCAATATCCAGACAGGGGGTTTTCCCCACTGAAGCTTTCTTT. It is translated as CSVVFSISRQGVFPTEAFF.